This entry lists 6 T cell receptor beta chains sequenced from one sample in a study of T cells after yellow fever vaccination (dated by TCRdb to the late 2010s). The library was produced with 5' RACE. Sequencing used an Illumina NovaSeq 6000. TCRdb reanalyzed the raw reads on its own, using fastp at Q25 for trimming and MiXCR for clone calling, and kept in-frame beta chains. Every distinct CDR3 protein forms one entry, paired with its most common genes and DNA. This sample lists under 350,000 distinct CDR3 sequences; roughly 4.3% were detected once. Of the sample, roughly 24% is held by the ten largest clones. The sample's treatment or condition label, in plain terms: live attenuated yellow fever vaccine strain. The sequencing here drew on PBMCs, taken 5 days after the yellow fever booster vaccination. Receptor source: a man aged 18 to 30 who received the YFV17D yellow fever vaccine.

This clonotype appeared many times. This sequence joins TRBV6-4 and TRBJ2-2; 9 nucleotides align to TRBD1. The CDR3 is 17 amino acids. CDR1 is MRHNA, CDR2 SNTAGT, per germline. V shed 0 bases and J 6 bases; nucleotides not matched to a gene: 8. The CDR3 here is CASSDSTEQGAAGELFF. DNA of the CDR3: TGTGCCAGCAGTGACTCGACCGAACAGGGGGCGGCCGGGGAGCTGTTTTTT.

The chain joins TRBV5-1 to TRBJ2-5; 9 bases align to TRBD1. CDR1 is SGHRS and CDR2 is YFSETQ in the germline V gene. The CDR3 length is 15 residues. V gave up 4 bases and J gave up 4 bases; unmatched junction bases: 8. Here the CDR3 DNA reads TGCGCCAGCAGCACTGGACAGGGGAATCGAGAGACCCAGTACTTC. It encodes CASSTGQGNRETQYF.

This clonotype showed up just a few times. The J gene is TRBJ2-5, the V gene TRBV5-6; no definite D call. Germline CDR1 is SGHDT and CDR2 is YYEEEE. This CDR3 has 12 residues. Trimming removed 2 bases at V and 5 bases at J, with 7 bases between. This CDR3 is CASSFSEETQYF. In nucleotides, the CDR3 is TGTGCCAGCAGCTTCTCCGAGGAGACCCAGTACTTC.

This clonotype has only a few counts. V gene TRBV29-1 combines with J gene TRBJ2-7; 8 nucleotides line up with TRBD1. The V gene end was trimmed by 0 bases and the J gene end by 4 bases; junction bases not matched to a gene: 14. Germline V lookup: CDR1 SQVTM, CDR2 ANQGSEA. The CDR3 totals 17 residues. CDR3 in amino acids: CSVEDLALTGQEYEQYV. The CDR3 nucleotides are TGCAGCGTTGAAGATTTGGCACTCACGGGACAGGAATACGAGCAGTACGTC.

The V call is TRBV7-9, the J call TRBJ2-6; the match to TRBD1 covers 7 bases. There are 18 residues in the CDR3. Germline CDR1 reads SEHNR; CDR2 reads FQNEAQ (reference sequence). V was pared by 1 base and J by 2 bases, with 8 bases of the junction left unmatched. DNA of the CDR3: TGTGCCAGCAGCTTAGGGTGGAACCAGGGGGCTGGGGCCAACGTCCTGACTTTC. Translating it yields CASSLGWNQGAGANVLTF.

The V gene is TRBV28, the J gene TRBJ2-7; no firm D call. The germline V gene encodes CDR1 MDHEN and CDR2 SYDVKM. Trimming left V 3 bases short and J 3 bases short, with 9 bases between. The CDR3 covers 13 residues. DNA of the CDR3: TGTGCCAGCAGTTTCGGCCAGGACTACGAGCAGTACGTC. Its protein is CASSFGQDYEQYV.